The 32 T cell receptor beta chains presented below share a single source sample, sequenced in a study of cytomegalovirus exposure and HLA in healthy donors. PCR was performed using 60 Vbeta and 13 Jbeta primers. Sequencing used immunoSEQ multiplex PCR; TCRdb keeps in-frame clones, though not all of them. The table has about 200,000 clones, approximately 86% seen once. The sample consisted of PBMCs. The receptors come from a woman in her twenties or thirties in good health and CMV-seronegative.

V gene TRBV2 combines with J gene TRBJ2-1; 7 bases are a match to TRBD2. The CDR3 consists of 15 residues. Germline CDR1 and CDR2: SNHLY and FYNNEI. Losses at the gene ends were 8 bases for V and 4 bases for J; bases not matched to a gene: 11. The CDR3 is CASAGSGTVYNEQFF. The CDR3 region has the DNA TGTGCCAGCGCCGGGAGCGGGACTGTTTACAATGAGCAGTTCTTC.

This rearrangement joins TRBV28 to TRBJ1-5; D is unresolved. V lost 1 base and J 7 bases, leaving 8 bases between the germline ends. The CDR3 length is 13 residues. CDR1 is MDHEN, CDR2 SYDVKM, per germline. CDR3 bases: TGTGCCAGCAGTTTATCGGGGATCCAGCCCCAGCATTTT. Protein: CASSLSGIQPQHF.

The count of this clone is one. V is TRBV5-6 and J is TRBJ1-3; D not resolved. Between the trimmed V and J ends, which lost 2 bases and 1 base, there was a span of 7 bases. Germline loops: CDR1 SGHDT, CDR2 YYEEEE. This CDR3 is 14 amino acids long. DNA for the CDR3: TGTGCCAGCAGCTTTGACATTTCTGGAAACACCATATATTTT. This translates into CASSFDISGNTIYF.

The genes are TRBV2 and TRBJ2-5; TRBD1 matches at 7 bases. Per germline, CDR1 SNHLY and CDR2 FYNNEI. The CDR3 runs to 15 residues. Trimming removed 3 bases from V and 5 bases from J; junction bases left unmatched: 9. CDR3 amino acids: CASSEPTGFGETQYF. In DNA, the CDR3 is TGTGCCAGCAGTGAGCCGACAGGGTTTGGGGAGACCCAGTACTTC.

The rearrangement joins TRBV9 to TRBJ1-1; D gene uncertain. The CDR3 runs to 13 residues. Trimming stripped 4 bases from V and 0 bases from J, with 7 bases between. Germline-derived CDR1 and CDR2 are SGDLS and YYNGEE. The CDR3, as DNA: TGTGCCAGCAGCTCGCAGATGAACACTGAAGCTTTCTTT. This gives the protein CASSSQMNTEAFF.

V is TRBV9 and J is TRBJ2-3; 8 nucleotides agree with TRBD2. CDR3 length: 16 amino acids. Per germline, CDR1 SGDLS and CDR2 YYNGEE. V trimming: 4 bases; J trimming: 3 bases; junction bases outside the gene matches: 10. The CDR3 DNA reads as TGTGCCAGCAGCATAGGATCTAGCGGGTTGACAGATACGCAGTATTTT. This codes for CASSIGSSGLTDTQYF.

The chain carries TRBV18 and TRBJ2-2; D may be TRBD1 (6 bases). This CDR3 contains 16 residues. Trimming removed 2 bases from V and 0 bases from J, with 10 bases in between. Germline CDR1 is KGHSH and CDR2 is LQKENI. The CDR3 region has the DNA TGTGCCAGCTCACCATGGGACACAGCGAACACCGGGGAGCTGTTTTTT. This gives the protein CASSPWDTANTGELFF.

CDR3 sequence: CASSPCGSSFYNEQFF. The DNA of the CDR3 is TGTGCCAGCAGCCCCTGCGGGAGCTCCTTCTACAATGAGCAGTTCTTC. V gene TRBV11-3 combines with J gene TRBJ2-1; 7 bases align to TRBD2. Germline CDR1 is SGHNT and CDR2 is YENEEA. The CDR3 runs 16 residues. With 5 bases clipped from V and 3 bases from J, the junction kept 10 bases outside the gene matches.

The rearrangement uses TRBV5-1 and TRBJ2-1; 8 nucleotides align to TRBD1. The V gene end was trimmed by 4 bases and the J gene end by 7 bases; junction bases not matched to a gene: 13. Germline V gene lookup returns CDR1 SGHRS and CDR2 YFSETQ. The CDR3 totals 16 residues. CDR3 sequence: CASSPSTRQGSNEQFF. The CDR3 nucleotides read TGCGCCAGCAGCCCGTCCACCCGACAGGGGTCGAATGAGCAGTTCTTC.

This clone showed up just once. The rearrangement links TRBV28 to TRBJ1-5, with a possible D match to TRBD1 (6 bases). From germline, CDR1 is MDHEN and CDR2 SYDVKM. Trimming took 3 bases from V and 3 from J, leaving 15 bases between them. The CDR3 length is 16 residues. The CDR3 bases are TGTGCCAGCAGTTTGACACAGGGCATTTACAATCAGCCCCAGCATTTT. This codes for CASSLTQGIYNQPQHF.

The gene calls are TRBV6-5 and TRBJ1-2; the match to TRBD1 covers 9 bases. Germline loops: CDR1 MNHEY, CDR2 SVGAGI. There are 13 residues in the CDR3. J lost 6 bases, V lost 6 bases, and 5 bases had no gene match. DNA of the CDR3: TGTGCCAGCAGGCTGACAGGGGGTCATGGCTACACCTTC. Protein product: CASRLTGGHGYTF.

The rearrangement uses TRBV7-9 and TRBJ2-2; D is possibly TRBD2 (5 bases). CDR1 and CDR2 (germline): SEHNR, FQNEAQ (reference sequence). V was pared by 0 bases and J by 6 bases, with 11 bases between. The CDR3 sequence is 15 residues long. The CDR3, as DNA: TGTGCCAGCAGCTTAGCGGGAGTCCCCGCCGGGGAGCTGTTTTTT. Translated, it gives CASSLAGVPAGELFF.

The chain employs TRBV28 and TRBJ1-1; the D is unclear. The CDR3 length is 12 residues. V gave up 9 bases and J gave up 12 bases, with 20 bases separating them. In germline, CDR1 is MDHEN, CDR2 SYDVKM. CDR3 in DNA: TGTGCCAGAGACGGGGATCTCTTCAGTACTTTCTTT. Protein sequence: CARDGDLFSTFF.

The chain employs TRBV4-1 and TRBJ2-2, with 7 bases fitting TRBD1. The CDR3 length is 15 residues. V lost 4 bases, J lost 3 bases, and 5 bases stayed unmatched. Germline CDR1 reads MGHRA; CDR2 reads YSYEKL. This chain's CDR3 is CASSPGGIDTGELFF. CDR3 coding DNA: TGCGCCAGCAGCCCAGGGGGTATAGACACCGGGGAGCTGTTTTTT.

The chain carries TRBV5-1 and TRBJ2-5, with D maybe TRBD2 (5 bases). Germline V gene lookup returns CDR1 SGHRS and CDR2 YFSETQ. The ends were cut back, 7 bases at V and 2 bases at J, with 18 bases in the middle. CDR3 length equals 15 residues. The CDR3: CASRPGTAFQETQYF. The CDR3 nucleotides read TGCGCCAGCCGCCCGGGAACAGCCTTTCAAGAGACCCAGTACTTC. The full variable domain, rest sourced from reference TRBV5-1 and TRBJ2-5, is KAGVTQTPRYLIKTRGQQVTLSCSPISGHRSVSWYQQTPGQGLQFLFEYFSETQRNKGNFPGRFSGRQFSNSRSEMNVSTLELGDSALYLCASRPGTAFQETQYFGPGTRLLVL.

This clone has only a few counts. This sequence joins TRBV11-3 and TRBJ2-1; D unclear. Germline-derived CDR1 and CDR2 are SGHNT and YENEEA. V dropped 5 bases and J dropped 9 bases, with 14 bases sitting between them. This CDR3 is 13 amino acids long. CDR3 nucleotide sequence: TGTGCCAGCAGCCCCCGGCCGTCGGGTGAGCAGTTCTTC. Encoded protein: CASSPRPSGEQFF. The full variable domain, in which reference TRBV11-3 and TRBJ2-1 provide the parts outside the CDR3, is EAGVVQSPRYKIIEKKQPVAFWCNPISGHNTLYWYLQNLGQGPELLIRYENEEAVDDSQLPKDRFSAERLKGVDSTLKIQPAELGDSAVYLCASSPRPSGEQFFGPGTRLTVL.

This clone was recorded only once. This chain uses TRBV5-1 with TRBJ2-2, with 10 nucleotides matching TRBD2. J was trimmed by 0 bases and V by 7 bases; bases with no gene match: 6. The CDR3 is made up of 16 amino acids. Germline V lookup: CDR1 SGHRS, CDR2 YFSETQ. CDR3 sequence (DNA): TGCGCCAGCGAGTGGACTAGCGGAACGAACACCGGGGAGCTGTTTTTT. It specifies CASEWTSGTNTGELFF.

This rearrangement joins TRBV11-3 to TRBJ2-1, with D perhaps matching TRBD1 (6 bases). The CDR3 extends over 12 amino acids. V gave up 6 bases and J gave up 8 bases, with 11 bases separating them. Germline CDR1 reads SGHNT; CDR2 reads YENEEA. The CDR3 loop reads CASSSRGYEQFF. As DNA, the CDR3 is TGTGCCAGCAGTTCCAGGGGATATGAGCAGTTCTTC.

The chain combines TRBV29-1 with TRBJ2-1; D gene unclear. The germline gives CDR1 SQVTM, CDR2 ANQGSEA. V shed 3 bases and J shed 0 bases, with 9 bases lying between them. The CDR3 totals 14 residues. The CDR3 is CSVDSPSSYNEQFF. The CDR3 DNA sequence: TGCAGCGTTGATTCGCCGAGCTCCTACAATGAGCAGTTCTTC.

This chain joins TRBV6-1 and TRBJ1-2; D is undetermined. CDR3 length: 13 residues. Germline CDR1 and CDR2: MNHNS and SASEGT. The V gene lost 2 bases and the J gene lost 8 bases, with 12 bases spanning the gap. The CDR3 loop is CASSEREGYGYTF. In DNA, the CDR3 is TGTGCCAGCAGTGAACGGGAGGGTTACGGCTACACCTTC.

V gene TRBV19 combines with J gene TRBJ2-3; TRBD2 aligns across 8 bases. CDR1 is LNHDA, CDR2 SQIVND, per germline (reference sequence). This CDR3 comprises 15 residues. V lost 6 bases, J lost 2 bases, and 7 bases stayed unmatched. The CDR3 loop is CASSKTGGNTDTQYF. The CDR3 nucleotides are TGTGCCAGTAGCAAGACGGGAGGGAACACAGATACGCAGTATTTT.

The J gene is TRBJ2-1, the V gene TRBV5-8; D is uncertain. The CDR3 covers 12 residues. Germline CDR1 reads SGHTS; CDR2 reads YDEGEE. Deletions cut 1 base from V and 10 bases from J, with 9 bases between. The CDR3 DNA reads TGTGCCAGCAGCTTGTTGGCTAGGGAGCAGTTCTTC. This sequence encodes CASSLLAREQFF.

The V call is TRBV11-2, the J call TRBJ2-7, with 7 positions matching TRBD1. Germline V gives CDR1 SGHAT, CDR2 FQNNGV. With V trimmed by 5 bases and J by 3 bases, 4 bases remained unmatched. This CDR3 has 13 amino acids. The CDR3 protein is CASSLTGRYEQYF. The DNA of the CDR3 is TGTGCCAGCAGCCTGACAGGGCGCTACGAGCAGTACTTC.

The J gene is TRBJ2-7, the V gene TRBV7-9, with D hard to call. In germline, CDR1 is SEHNR, CDR2 FQNEAQ (reference sequence). The CDR3 sequence is 15 residues long. Trimming removed 0 bases from V and 5 bases from J, with 14 bases in between. CDR3 nucleotide sequence: TGTGCCAGCAGCTTAGCTCTCTCGCTTCTAAACGAGCAGTACTTC. It encodes CASSLALSLLNEQYF.

The CDR3 bases are TGCGCCAGCAGCCCTAGCGGGGGACAGTACGAGCAGTACTTC. Translation: CASSPSGGQYEQYF. The chain combines TRBV5-1 with TRBJ2-7; 10 bases agree with TRBD2. This CDR3 has 14 residues. The germline V gene encodes CDR1 SGHRS and CDR2 YFSETQ. Trimming at V came to 4 bases and at J to 4 bases, leaving 5 bases not matched to a gene.

V and J are TRBV28 and TRBJ2-3, with 8 bases aligning to TRBD1. Germline loops: CDR1 MDHEN, CDR2 SYDVKM. V shed 3 bases and J 4 bases; nucleotides not matched to a gene: 6. The length of the CDR3 is 15 residues. The CDR3 DNA reads as TGTGCCAGCAGTTTTCGGGCAGGGGGCGCAGATACGCAGTATTTT. Protein: CASSFRAGGADTQYF.

The chain combines TRBV14 with TRBJ1-2; 12 positions agree with TRBD1. V shed 0 bases and J 7 bases; nucleotides not matched to a gene: 15. In germline, CDR1 is SGHDN, CDR2 FVKESK. The CDR3 extends over 19 amino acids. CDR3 in DNA: TGTGCCAGCAGCCAAGATCTTCTCCCCGGGACAGGGGGCGCGAGTGGCTACACCTTC. It specifies CASSQDLLPGTGGASGYTF.

This clone was picked up a small number of times. This chain joins TRBV7-2 and TRBJ2-3; D is unclear. Germline V gene lookup returns CDR1 SGHTA and CDR2 FQGNSA. Trimming removed 1 base at V and 0 bases at J, with 11 bases between. The CDR3 covers 16 residues. CDR3 in DNA: TGTGCCAGCAGCTTAGATCAGTCCGGGAGCACAGATACGCAGTATTTT. It specifies CASSLDQSGSTDTQYF.

This chain uses TRBV5-1 with TRBJ2-1; perhaps TRBD1 as D (6 bases). The CDR3 length is 13 residues. Germline V gives CDR1 SGHRS, CDR2 YFSETQ. V dropped 4 bases and J dropped 7 bases, with 12 bases sitting between them. The CDR3 DNA reads as TGCGCCAGCAGCCCGGGACAAGGTAATGAGCAGTTCTTC. The encoded protein is CASSPGQGNEQFF.

The genes are TRBV12-5 and TRBJ2-2; TRBD1 matches 9 bases. The germline CDR1 and CDR2 sequences are LGHNT and FRNRAP. The V and J ends lost 4 bases and 4 bases, in that order; junction bases with no gene match: 7. CDR3 size: 16 residues. Here the CDR3 DNA reads TGTGCTAGTGGTTCAGACAGGGGACAGGGCACCGGGGAGCTGTTTTTT. This gives the protein CASGSDRGQGTGELFF.

The chain couples TRBV11-2 to TRBJ2-7, with 9 bases identical to TRBD1. Germline CDR1 is SGHAT and CDR2 is FQNNGV. The CDR3 sequence is 13 residues long. The trim removed 5 bases at V and 6 bases at J, leaving 5 bases unmatched. The CDR3 nucleotides are TGTGCCAGCAGCCGGACAGGGGAGGGCGAGCAGTACTTC. Translating gives CASSRTGEGEQYF. Looking up the rest from reference TRBV11-2 and TRBJ2-7 gives the full variable domain: EAGVAQSPRYKIIEKRQSVAFWCNPISGHATLYWYQQILGQGPKLLIQFQNNGVVDDSQLPKDRFSAERLKGVDSTLKIQPAKLEDSAVYLCASSRTGEGEQYFGPGTRLTVT.

V is TRBV6-1 and J is TRBJ1-5, with unresolved D. V was trimmed by 4 bases and J by 11 bases, leaving 21 bases between them. The CDR3 covers 15 residues. CDR1 is MNHNS and CDR2 is SASEGT in the germline V gene. In DNA form, the CDR3 reads TGTGCCAGCAGTGCCGGGATCACCACGGCAGGAGCCCAGCATTTT. This sequence encodes CASSAGITTAGAQHF.